The clone carrying this T cell receptor (beta chain) was detected only a few times. This sample was included in a study of T-cell reconstitution after alpha-beta-depleted transplantation in children. The germline V and J ends were trimmed by 0 bases and 5 bases, with 6 bases remaining between them. The CDR3 consists of 12 residues. CDR1 is SGHRS, CDR2 YFSETQ, per germline. It was with unique molecular identifiers that the TCRbeta library was prepared. TCRdb called the PCR reads again in MiXCR, with one record for every CDR3 protein. The profile shows a few hundred thousand distinct CDR3 sequences, about 9.4% of them singletons.

The chain recombines TRBV5-1 with TRBJ2-7; D is unclear. Source: PBMCs from the stem cell graft donor, taken from the stem cell graft. This clonotype originated in a human donor who donated a stem cell graft to a child with acute lymphoblastic leukemia. The CDR3 DNA sequence: TGCGCCAGCAGCTTGGAAGGCCACGAGCAGTACTTC. This gives the protein CASSLEGHEQYF.